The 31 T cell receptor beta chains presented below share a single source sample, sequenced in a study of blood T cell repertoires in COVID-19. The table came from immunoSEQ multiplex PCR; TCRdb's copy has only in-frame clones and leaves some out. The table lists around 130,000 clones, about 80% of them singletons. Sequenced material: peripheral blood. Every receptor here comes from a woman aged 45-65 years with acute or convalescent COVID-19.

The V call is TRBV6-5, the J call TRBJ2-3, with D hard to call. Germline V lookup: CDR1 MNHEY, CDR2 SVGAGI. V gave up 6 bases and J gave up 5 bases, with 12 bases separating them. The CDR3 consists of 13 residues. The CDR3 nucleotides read TGTGCCAGCAGCAATTTTCCGGGAGATACGCAGTATTTT. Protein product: CASSNFPGDTQYF.

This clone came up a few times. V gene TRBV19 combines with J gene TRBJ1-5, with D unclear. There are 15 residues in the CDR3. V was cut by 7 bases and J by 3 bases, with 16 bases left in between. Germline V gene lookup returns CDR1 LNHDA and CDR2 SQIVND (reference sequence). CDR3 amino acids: CASTSQRDYNQPQHF. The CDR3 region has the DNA TGTGCCAGTACGTCCCAACGGGATTACAATCAGCCCCAGCATTTT.

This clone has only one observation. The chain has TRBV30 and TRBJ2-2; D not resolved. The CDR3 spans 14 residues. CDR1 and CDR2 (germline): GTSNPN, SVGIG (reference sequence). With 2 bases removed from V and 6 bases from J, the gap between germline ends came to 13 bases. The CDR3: CAWSPTTLPGELFF. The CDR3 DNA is TGTGCCTGGAGTCCAACCACTCTCCCCGGGGAGCTGTTTTTT.

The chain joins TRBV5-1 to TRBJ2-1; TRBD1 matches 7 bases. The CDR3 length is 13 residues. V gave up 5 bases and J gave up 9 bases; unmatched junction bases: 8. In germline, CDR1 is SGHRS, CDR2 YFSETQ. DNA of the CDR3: TGCGCCAGCAGTCATACAGGGGAGAGTGAGCAGTTCTTC. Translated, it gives CASSHTGESEQFF. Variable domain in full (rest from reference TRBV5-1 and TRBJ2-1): KAGVTQTPRYLIKTRGQQVTLSCSPISGHRSVSWYQQTPGQGLQFLFEYFSETQRNKGNFPGRFSGRQFSNSRSEMNVSTLELGDSALYLCASSHTGESEQFFGPGTRLTVL.

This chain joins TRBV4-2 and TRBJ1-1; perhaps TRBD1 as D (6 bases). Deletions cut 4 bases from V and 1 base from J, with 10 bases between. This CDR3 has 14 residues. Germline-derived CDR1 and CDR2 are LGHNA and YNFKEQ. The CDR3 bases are TGTGCCAGCAGCCTAACGACAGGGAACACTGAAGCTTTCTTT. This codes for CASSLTTGNTEAFF.

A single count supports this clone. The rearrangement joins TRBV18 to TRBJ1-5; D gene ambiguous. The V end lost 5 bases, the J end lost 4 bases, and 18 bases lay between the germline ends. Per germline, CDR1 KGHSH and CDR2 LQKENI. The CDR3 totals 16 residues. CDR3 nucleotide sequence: TGTGCCAGCTCAGGCGTTAGCGGGGATGGTAATCAGCCCCAGCATTTT. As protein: CASSGVSGDGNQPQHF.

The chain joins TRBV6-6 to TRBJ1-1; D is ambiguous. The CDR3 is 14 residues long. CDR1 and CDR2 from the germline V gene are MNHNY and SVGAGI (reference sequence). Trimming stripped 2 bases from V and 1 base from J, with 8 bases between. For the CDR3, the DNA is TGTGCCAGCAGTTACACCGGAGGGAACACTGAAGCTTTCTTT. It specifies CASSYTGGNTEAFF.

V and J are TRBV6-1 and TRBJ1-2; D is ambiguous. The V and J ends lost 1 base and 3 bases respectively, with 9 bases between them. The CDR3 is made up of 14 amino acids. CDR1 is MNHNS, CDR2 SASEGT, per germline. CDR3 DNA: TGTGCCAGCAGTGAAGGGCGGATGGACTATGGCTACACCTTC. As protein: CASSEGRMDYGYTF.

The CDR3 region has the DNA TGTGCCAGCAGCTTAGCCCTAGGACAGGAACGTGGGGGCTACACCTTC. Encoded protein: CASSLALGQERGGYTF. The chain is built from TRBV7-9 and TRBJ1-2; 7 bases align to TRBD1. V dropped 0 bases and J dropped 8; count of bases not matched to a gene: 12. CDR1 and CDR2 from the germline V gene are SEHNR and FQNEAQ (reference sequence). The CDR3 length is 16 residues.

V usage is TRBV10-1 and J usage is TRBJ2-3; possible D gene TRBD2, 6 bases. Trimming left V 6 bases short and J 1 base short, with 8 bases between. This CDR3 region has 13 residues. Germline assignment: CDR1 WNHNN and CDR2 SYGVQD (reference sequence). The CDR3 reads CASRGGGTDTQYF. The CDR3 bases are TGCGCCAGCAGAGGAGGGGGCACAGATACGCAGTATTTT.

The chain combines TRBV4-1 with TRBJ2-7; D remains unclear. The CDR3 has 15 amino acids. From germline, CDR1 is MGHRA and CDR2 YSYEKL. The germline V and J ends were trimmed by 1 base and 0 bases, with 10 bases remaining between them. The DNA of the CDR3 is TGCGCCAGCAGCCAAGTCCAGACTTACTCCTACGAGCAGTACTTC. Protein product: CASSQVQTYSYEQYF.

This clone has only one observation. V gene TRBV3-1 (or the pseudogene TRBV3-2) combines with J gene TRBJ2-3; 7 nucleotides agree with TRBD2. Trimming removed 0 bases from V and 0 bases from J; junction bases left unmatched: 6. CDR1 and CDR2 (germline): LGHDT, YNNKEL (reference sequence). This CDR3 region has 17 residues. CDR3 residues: CASSQDLAALSTDTQYF. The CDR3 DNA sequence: TGTGCCAGCAGCCAAGACCTAGCGGCGCTTAGCACAGATACGCAGTATTTT.

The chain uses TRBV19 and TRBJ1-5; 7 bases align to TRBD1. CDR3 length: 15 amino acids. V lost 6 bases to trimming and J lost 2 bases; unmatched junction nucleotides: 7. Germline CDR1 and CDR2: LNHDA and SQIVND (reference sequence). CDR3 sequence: CASREGGWGNQPQHF. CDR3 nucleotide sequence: TGTGCCAGTAGAGAAGGGGGCTGGGGCAATCAGCCCCAGCATTTT.

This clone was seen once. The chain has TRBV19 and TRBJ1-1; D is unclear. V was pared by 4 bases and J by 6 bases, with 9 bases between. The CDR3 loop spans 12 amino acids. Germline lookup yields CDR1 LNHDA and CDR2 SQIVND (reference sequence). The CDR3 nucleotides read TGTGCCAGTAGTACACGACAAGCTGAAGCTTTCTTT. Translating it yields CASSTRQAEAFF.

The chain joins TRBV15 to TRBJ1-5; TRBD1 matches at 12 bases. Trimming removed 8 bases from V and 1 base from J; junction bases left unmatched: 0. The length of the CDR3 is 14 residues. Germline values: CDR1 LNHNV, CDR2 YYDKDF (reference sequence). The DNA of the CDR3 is TGTGCCACCGGGACAGGGGGCAGCAATCAGCCCCAGCATTTT. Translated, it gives CATGTGGSNQPQHF.

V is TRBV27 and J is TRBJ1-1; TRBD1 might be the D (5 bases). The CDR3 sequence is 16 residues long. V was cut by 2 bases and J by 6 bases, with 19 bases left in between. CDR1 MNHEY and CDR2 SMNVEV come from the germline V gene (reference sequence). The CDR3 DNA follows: TGTGCCAGCAGTTTAATCGGGGGACCCACCCTTGCTGAAGCTTTCTTT. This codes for CASSLIGGPTLAEAFF.

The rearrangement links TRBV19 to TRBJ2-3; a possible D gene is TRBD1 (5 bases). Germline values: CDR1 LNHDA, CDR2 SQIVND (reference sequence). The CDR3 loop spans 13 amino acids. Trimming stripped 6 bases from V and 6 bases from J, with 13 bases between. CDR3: CASSRTPVDTQYF. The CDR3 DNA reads TGTGCCAGTAGCCGGACACCCGTGGATACGCAGTATTTT.

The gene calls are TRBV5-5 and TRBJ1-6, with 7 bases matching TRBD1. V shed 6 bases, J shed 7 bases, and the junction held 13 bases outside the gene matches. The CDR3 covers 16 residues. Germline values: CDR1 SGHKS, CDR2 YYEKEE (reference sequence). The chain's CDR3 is CASKPGGQLVNSPLHF. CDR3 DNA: TGTGCCAGCAAACCAGGGGGGCAACTGGTAAATTCACCCCTCCACTTT.

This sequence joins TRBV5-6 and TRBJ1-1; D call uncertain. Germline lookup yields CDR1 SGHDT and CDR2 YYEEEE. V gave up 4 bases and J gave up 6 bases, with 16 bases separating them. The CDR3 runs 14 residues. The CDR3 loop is CASSRGDPSAEAFF. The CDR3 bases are TGTGCCAGCAGCAGAGGCGATCCGAGCGCTGAAGCTTTCTTT.

In DNA form, the CDR3 reads TGTGCCAGCAGCCCCCGACAGGGTCCCCACAATGAGCAGTTCTTC. Protein product: CASSPRQGPHNEQFF. The chain recombines TRBV14 with TRBJ2-1; 7 nucleotides align to TRBD1. The ends lost 4 bases at V and 5 bases at J; junction bases unmatched: 8. CDR3 length equals 15 residues. Germline-derived CDR1 and CDR2 are SGHDN and FVKESK.

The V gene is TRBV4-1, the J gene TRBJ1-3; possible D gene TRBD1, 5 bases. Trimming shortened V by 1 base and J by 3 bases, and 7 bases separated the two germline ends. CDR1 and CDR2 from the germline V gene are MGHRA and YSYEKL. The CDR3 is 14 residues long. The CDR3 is CASSQVGVGNTIYF. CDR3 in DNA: TGCGCCAGCAGCCAAGTAGGGGTTGGAAACACCATATATTTT.

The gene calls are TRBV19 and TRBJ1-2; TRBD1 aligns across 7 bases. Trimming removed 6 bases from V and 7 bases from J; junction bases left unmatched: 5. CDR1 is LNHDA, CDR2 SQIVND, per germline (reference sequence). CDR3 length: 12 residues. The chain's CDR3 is CASSDREVGYTF. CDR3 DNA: TGTGCCAGTAGCGACAGGGAGGTTGGCTACACCTTC.

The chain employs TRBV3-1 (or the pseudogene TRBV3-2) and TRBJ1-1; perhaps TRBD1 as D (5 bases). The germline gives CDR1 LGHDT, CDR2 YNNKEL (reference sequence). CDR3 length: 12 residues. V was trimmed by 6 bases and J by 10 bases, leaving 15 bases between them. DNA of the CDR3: TGTGCCAGCAGTCCTCCTTCAGACAGAGCTTTCTTT. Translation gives CASSPPSDRAFF.

The CDR3 nucleotides are TGTGCCTGGAGTGCTGGAGGGTCACCCCTCCACTTT. Translated, it gives CAWSAGGSPLHF. V is TRBV30 and J is TRBJ1-6; D is undetermined. V gave up 1 base and J gave up 10 bases, with 8 bases separating them. The CDR3 runs to 12 residues. Germline CDR1 and CDR2: GTSNPN and SVGIG (reference sequence).

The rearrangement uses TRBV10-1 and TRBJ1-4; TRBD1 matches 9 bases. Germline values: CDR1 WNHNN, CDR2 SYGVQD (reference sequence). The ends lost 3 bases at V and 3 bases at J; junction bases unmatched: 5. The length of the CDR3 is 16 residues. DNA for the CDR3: TGCGCCAGCAGTGACAACAGGGGGCCAGCTAATGAAAAACTGTTTTTT. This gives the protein CASSDNRGPANEKLFF.

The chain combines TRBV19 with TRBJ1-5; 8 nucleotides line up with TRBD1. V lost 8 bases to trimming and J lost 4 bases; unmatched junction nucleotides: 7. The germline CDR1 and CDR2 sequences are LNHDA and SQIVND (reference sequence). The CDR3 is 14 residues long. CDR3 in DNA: TGTGCCAGTGCTACAGGGGGTTCAAATCAGCCCCAGCATTTT. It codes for CASATGGSNQPQHF.

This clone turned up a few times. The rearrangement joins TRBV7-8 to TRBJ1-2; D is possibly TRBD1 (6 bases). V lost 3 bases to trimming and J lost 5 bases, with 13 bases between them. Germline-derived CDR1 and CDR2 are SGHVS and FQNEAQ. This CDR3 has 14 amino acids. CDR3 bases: TGTGCCAGCAGCTTTCCAGGGGTTGGATATGGCTACACCTTC. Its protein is CASSFPGVGYGYTF. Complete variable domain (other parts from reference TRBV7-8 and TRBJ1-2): GAGVSQSPRYKVAKRGQDVALRCDPISGHVSLFWYQQALGQGPEFLTYFQNEAQLDKSGLPSDRFFAERPEGSVSTLKIQRTQQEDSAVYLCASSFPGVGYGYTFGSGTRLTVV.

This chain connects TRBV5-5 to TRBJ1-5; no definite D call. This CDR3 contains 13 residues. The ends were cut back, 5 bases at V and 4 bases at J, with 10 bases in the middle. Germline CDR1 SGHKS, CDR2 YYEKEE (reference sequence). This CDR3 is CASSLASNQPQHF. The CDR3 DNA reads TGTGCCAGCAGTCTGGCTTCAAATCAGCCCCAGCATTTT.

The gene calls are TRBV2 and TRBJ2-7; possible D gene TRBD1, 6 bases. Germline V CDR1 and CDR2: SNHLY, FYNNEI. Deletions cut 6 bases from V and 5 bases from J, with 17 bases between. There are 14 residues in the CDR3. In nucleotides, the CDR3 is TGTGCCAGCAGCGGACAGTTAGGCCCCAACGAGCAGTACTTC. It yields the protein CASSGQLGPNEQYF.

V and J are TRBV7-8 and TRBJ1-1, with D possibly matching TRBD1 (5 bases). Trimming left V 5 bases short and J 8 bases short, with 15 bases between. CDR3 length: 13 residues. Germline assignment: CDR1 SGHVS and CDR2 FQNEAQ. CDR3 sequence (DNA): TGTGCCAGCAGCCCACTGGGGGGGTCCGAAGCTTTCTTT. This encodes CASSPLGGSEAFF.

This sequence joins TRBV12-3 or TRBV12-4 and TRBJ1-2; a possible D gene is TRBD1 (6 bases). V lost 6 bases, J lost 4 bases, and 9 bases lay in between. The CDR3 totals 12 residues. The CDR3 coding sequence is TGTGCCAGCAGCGGGGGGGCCTATGGCTACACCTTC. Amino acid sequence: CASSGGAYGYTF.